Sequencing of this T cell receptor (beta chain) was carried out in a study of blood T cells in healthy people across ages. This CDR3 comprises 16 residues. The germline V and J ends were trimmed by 2 bases and 4 bases, with 18 bases remaining between them. Germline loops: CDR1 DFQATT, CDR2 SNEGSKA (reference sequence). Alongside a J-beta primer mix, a sample-barcoded 5' primer served in a second PCR lasting roughly 6 to 12 cycles. TCRdb recomputed calls from the 5' RACE reads with MiXCR, one row per CDR3 protein. The sample records 540,000 or so distinct CDR3 sequences, about 24% being singletons. These data are also associated with another study on T cells of mothers and their children.

The chain recombines TRBV20-1 with TRBJ1-5; D unclear. Sample: blood. The clonotype originates from a boy younger than 18 in good health. CDR3 nucleotide sequence: TGCAGTGCTAGAAGGGCCCCCGGGGTTGGGAATCAGCCCCAGCATTTT. It specifies CSARRAPGVGNQPQHF.